These 10 T cell receptor beta chains share one sample of origin, sequenced in a study of blood T cell repertoires in COVID-19. Assay used: immunoSEQ multiplex PCR; TCRdb lists only in-frame clones, some missing. The table includes tens of thousands of clones, about four fifths detected once. Sequenced: peripheral blood. These receptors all come from an older man with acute or convalescent COVID-19.

The sample holds one count of this clone. The V call is TRBV6-2 or TRBV6-3, the J call TRBJ2-4; D might be TRBD2 (6 bases). This CDR3 spans 18 amino acids. The germline V gene has CDR1 MNHEY and CDR2 SVGEGT. The V and J ends lost 0 bases and 0 bases respectively, with 15 bases between them. The CDR3 nucleotides read TGTGCCAGCAGTTACTCGCGGAGGGACCCCCTAGCCAAAAACATTCAGTACTTC. Protein sequence: CASSYSRRDPLAKNIQYF.

The V gene is TRBV10-3, the J gene TRBJ1-1; weak D call: TRBD1 (5 bases). Looked up from germline, CDR1 is ENHRY and CDR2 is SYGVKD. Trimming took 5 bases from V and 1 from J, leaving 11 bases between them. There are 14 residues in the CDR3. The CDR3 loop reads CAISRGLGNTEAFF. The CDR3 region has the DNA TGTGCCATCAGTAGGGGATTAGGGAACACTGAAGCTTTCTTT.

The chain recombines TRBV28 with TRBJ2-5, with 9 bases fitting TRBD1. The CDR3 loop spans 14 amino acids. In germline, CDR1 is MDHEN, CDR2 SYDVKM. V lost 5 bases, J lost 5 bases, and 6 bases stayed unmatched. Here the CDR3 DNA reads TGTGCCAGCAGTGCGGGACAGGGTTTGGAGACCCAGTACTTC. Encoded protein: CASSAGQGLETQYF.

This clone has ten or more counts. The chain employs TRBV27 and TRBJ1-5; tentatively, D is TRBD1 (5 bases). V was pared by 5 bases and J by 1 base, with 15 bases between. Germline V lookup: CDR1 MNHEY, CDR2 SMNVEV (reference sequence). The CDR3 has 16 residues. As DNA, the CDR3 is TGTGCCAGCAGTACACATTCGGGGGTGAGCAATCAGCCCCAGCATTTT. Translated: CASSTHSGVSNQPQHF.

The rearrangement joins TRBV6-5 to TRBJ1-1; tentative D call: TRBD1 (6 bases). V was pared by 2 bases and J by 1 base, with 8 bases between. This CDR3 has 14 amino acids. Germline V gene data show CDR1 as MNHEY and CDR2 as SVGAGI. The CDR3 spells CASSYDRTNTEAFF. Here the CDR3 DNA reads TGTGCCAGCAGTTACGACAGGACGAACACTGAAGCTTTCTTT.

This clone was seen just once. This chain joins TRBV7-9 and TRBJ2-3; the D gene is possibly TRBD2 (6 bases). V was trimmed by 2 bases and J by 3 bases, leaving 12 bases between them. Germline V gives CDR1 SEHNR, CDR2 FQNEAQ (reference sequence). This CDR3 is built from 15 residues. CDR3: CASSLSGGMTDTQYF. DNA of the CDR3: TGTGCCAGCAGCTTATCCGGCGGGATGACAGATACGCAGTATTTT. The full variable domain, rest sourced from reference TRBV7-9 and TRBJ2-3, is DTGVSQNPRHKITKRGQNVTFRCDPISEHNRLYWYRQTLGQGPEFLTYFQNEAQLEKSRLLSDRFSAERPKGSFSTLEIQRTEQGDSAMYLCASSLSGGMTDTQYFGPGTRLTVL.

This chain connects TRBV7-9 to TRBJ1-4; D is unresolved. Germline CDR1 is SEHNR and CDR2 is FQNEAQ (reference sequence). The CDR3 runs 15 residues. V was clipped by 2 bases and J by 7 bases, with 14 bases between them. CDR3 sequence: CASSLPIFGAEKLFF. CDR3 bases: TGTGCCAGCAGCTTACCTATATTCGGAGCTGAAAAACTGTTTTTT.

This chain uses TRBV9 with TRBJ1-3; D is possibly TRBD1 (5 bases). Trimming pared 2 bases from V and 0 bases from J, leaving 12 bases between. This CDR3 is 16 amino acids long. Germline V CDR1 and CDR2: SGDLS, YYNGEE. The CDR3 coding sequence is TGTGCCAGCAGCGTCGATGACAGTAGCTCTGGAAACACCATATATTTT. Translating it yields CASSVDDSSSGNTIYF.

The V and J genes are TRBV20-1 and TRBJ1-1, with D unclear. V lost 3 bases and J 7 bases, leaving 9 bases between the germline ends. Germline CDR1 reads DFQATT; CDR2 reads SNEGSKA (reference sequence). The CDR3 covers 11 residues. The CDR3 DNA is TGCAGTGCTAGCCGGGAAGGTGAAGCTTTCTTT. It specifies CSASREGEAFF.

The chain couples TRBV6-2 or TRBV6-3 to TRBJ2-1, with TRBD2 matching over 13 bases. Germline V lookup: CDR1 MNHEY, CDR2 SVGEGT. V dropped 2 bases and J dropped 2; count of bases not matched to a gene: 15. This CDR3 is 21 amino acids long. The DNA of the CDR3 is TGTGCCAGCAGTTACCCACCGGGACTAGCGGGGCCCCGTACGGCCTACAATGAGCAGTTCTTC. Its protein product is CASSYPPGLAGPRTAYNEQFF.